This T cell receptor (beta chain) was captured in a study of OX40 agonist ivuxolimab in advanced cancers. Overall study: The study treated patients with ivuxolimab, an agonistic anti-OX40 (CD134) antibody. Of the patients, three showed partial responses, one with hepatocellular carcinoma and two with cutaneous melanoma.

Sequencing used immunoSEQ multiplex PCR; TCRdb keeps in-frame clones, though not all of them. Of about 71,000 clones listed, approximately 90% are singletons. CDR3 length: 16 amino acids. Germline V lookup: CDR1 SGHDT, CDR2 YYEEEE. V trimming: 4 bases; J trimming: 2 bases; junction bases outside the gene matches: 7. This clonotype was obtained from an adult with an advanced solid tumor such as melanoma, head and neck, liver or kidney cancer. The starting material was CD4+ or CD8+ T cells sorted from blood, obtained in a trial of the OX40 agonist ivuxolimab. This chain connects TRBV5-6 to TRBJ2-7; 12 nucleotides line up with TRBD2. The CDR3 DNA is TGTGCCAGCAGCCTAGGACTAGCGGGACAGGCCTACGAGCAGTACTTC. Protein: CASSLGLAGQAYEQYF.